This T cell receptor (beta chain) derives from a study of blood T cell repertoires in COVID-19. Study-level background: Sample material is recorded as cDNA or gDNA derived from T cells, B-cell-depleted T cells, or PBMCs.

TCRdb keeps only in-frame clones here, not all; method: immunoSEQ multiplex PCR. The repertoire consists of about 200,000 clones, with 80% occurring once and the leading ten covering 6% to 8.5%. The germline V gene encodes CDR1 ENHRY and CDR2 SYGVKD. Between the trimmed V and J ends, which lost 11 bases and 1 base, there was a span of 16 bases. This CDR3 comprises 14 residues. This chain links TRBV10-3 with TRBJ2-3; the D gene is possibly TRBD2 (6 bases). The material sequenced was peripheral blood. The sequence derives from a man aged 55 to 70 with acute or convalescent COVID-19. CDR3 DNA: TGTGCCGCCCAGAAGGGCGGGGGCACAGATACGCAGTATTTT. This encodes CAAQKGGGTDTQYF.